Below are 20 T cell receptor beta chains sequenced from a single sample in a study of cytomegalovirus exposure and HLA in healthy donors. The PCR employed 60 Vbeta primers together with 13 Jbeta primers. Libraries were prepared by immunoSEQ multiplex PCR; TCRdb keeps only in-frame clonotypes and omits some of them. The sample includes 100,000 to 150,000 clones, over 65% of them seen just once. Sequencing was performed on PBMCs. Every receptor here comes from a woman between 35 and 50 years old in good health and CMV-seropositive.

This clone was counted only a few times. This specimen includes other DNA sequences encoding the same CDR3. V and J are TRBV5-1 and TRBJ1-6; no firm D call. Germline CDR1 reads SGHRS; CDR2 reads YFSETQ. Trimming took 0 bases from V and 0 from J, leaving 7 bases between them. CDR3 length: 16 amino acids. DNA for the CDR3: TGCGCCAGCAGCTTGGGGGCCAGCTCCTATAATTCACCCCTCCACTTT. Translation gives CASSLGASSYNSPLHF.

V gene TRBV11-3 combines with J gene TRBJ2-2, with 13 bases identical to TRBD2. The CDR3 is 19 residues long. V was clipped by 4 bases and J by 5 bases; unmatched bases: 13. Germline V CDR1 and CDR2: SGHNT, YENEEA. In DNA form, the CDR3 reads TGTGCCAGCAGCTACCACCCGTGGACTAGCGGGAGTGGGACCGGGGAGCTGTTTTTT. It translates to CASSYHPWTSGSGTGELFF.

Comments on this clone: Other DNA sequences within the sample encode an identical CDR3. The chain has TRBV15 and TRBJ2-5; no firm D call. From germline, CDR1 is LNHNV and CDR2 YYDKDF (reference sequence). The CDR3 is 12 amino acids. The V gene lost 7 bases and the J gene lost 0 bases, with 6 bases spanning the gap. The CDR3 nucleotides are TGTGCCACCACTGACAACCAAGAGACCCAGTACTTC. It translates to CATTDNQETQYF.

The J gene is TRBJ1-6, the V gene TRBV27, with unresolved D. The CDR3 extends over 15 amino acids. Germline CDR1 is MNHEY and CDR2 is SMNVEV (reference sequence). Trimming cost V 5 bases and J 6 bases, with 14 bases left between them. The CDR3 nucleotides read TGTGCCAGCAGTCCAACGGGGTCCGGTAATTCACCCCTCCACTTT. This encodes CASSPTGSGNSPLHF.

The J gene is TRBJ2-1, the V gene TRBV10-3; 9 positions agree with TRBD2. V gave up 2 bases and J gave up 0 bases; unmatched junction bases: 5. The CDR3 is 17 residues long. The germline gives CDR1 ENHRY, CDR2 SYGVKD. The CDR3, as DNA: TGTGCCATCAGTGAGGGACTAGCGAATTCCTCCTACAATGAGCAGTTCTTC. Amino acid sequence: CAISEGLANSSYNEQFF.

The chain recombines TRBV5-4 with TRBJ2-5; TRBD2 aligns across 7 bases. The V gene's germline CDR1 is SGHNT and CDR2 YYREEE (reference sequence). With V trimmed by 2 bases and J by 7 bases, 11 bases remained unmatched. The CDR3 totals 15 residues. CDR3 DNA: TGTGCCAGCAGCTTAGGTCCGGGCGGGGGAGGGACCCAGTACTTC. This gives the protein CASSLGPGGGGTQYF.

CDR3 coding DNA: TGTGCCAGCAGTAGAGCCCAGGCAGATACGCAGTATTTT. This gives the protein CASSRAQADTQYF. The chain recombines TRBV6-5 with TRBJ2-3; D gene unclear. With 5 bases removed from V and 4 bases from J, the gap between germline ends came to 10 bases. CDR1 is MNHEY, CDR2 SVGAGI, per germline. This CDR3 has 13 residues.

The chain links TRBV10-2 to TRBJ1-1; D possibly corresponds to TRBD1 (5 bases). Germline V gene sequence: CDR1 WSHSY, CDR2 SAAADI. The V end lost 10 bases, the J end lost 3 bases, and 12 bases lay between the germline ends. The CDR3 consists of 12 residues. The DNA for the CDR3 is TGCGCCAACAAGCAGGGTTACACTGAAGCTTTCTTT. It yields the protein CANKQGYTEAFF.

For the CDR3, the DNA is TGTGCCAGCAGCCCGAGGGTCACTGAAGCTTTCTTT. As protein: CASSPRVTEAFF. The chain couples TRBV11-3 to TRBJ1-1; no reliable D call. The germline V and J ends were trimmed by 5 bases and 4 bases, with 8 bases remaining between them. The CDR3 length is 12 residues. Germline V lookup: CDR1 SGHNT, CDR2 YENEEA.

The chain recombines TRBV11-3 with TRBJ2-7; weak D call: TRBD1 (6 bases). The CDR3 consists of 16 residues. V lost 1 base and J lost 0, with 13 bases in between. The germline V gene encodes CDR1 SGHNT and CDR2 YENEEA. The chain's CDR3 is CASSLVAGASSYEQYF. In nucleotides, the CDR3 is TGTGCCAGCAGCTTAGTGGCAGGGGCCTCCTCCTACGAGCAGTACTTC. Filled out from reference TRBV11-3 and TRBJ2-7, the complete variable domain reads EAGVVQSPRYKIIEKKQPVAFWCNPISGHNTLYWYLQNLGQGPELLIRYENEEAVDDSQLPKDRFSAERLKGVDSTLKIQPAELGDSAVYLCASSLVAGASSYEQYFGPGTRLTVT.

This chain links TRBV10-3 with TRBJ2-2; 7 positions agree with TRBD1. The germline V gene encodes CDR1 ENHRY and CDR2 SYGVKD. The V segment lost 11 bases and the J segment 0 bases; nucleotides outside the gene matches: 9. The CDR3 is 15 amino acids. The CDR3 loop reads CASRGGQANTGELFF. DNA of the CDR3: TGTGCCTCGAGAGGAGGACAGGCGAACACCGGGGAGCTGTTTTTT.

The CDR3 DNA reads TGTGCCAGCAGCTCGCACCCAGGGTTGAACACTGAAGCTTTCTTT. Amino acids: CASSSHPGLNTEAFF. J is TRBJ1-1 and V is TRBV9; TRBD1 might be the D (5 bases). The CDR3 totals 15 residues. The germline CDR1 and CDR2 sequences are SGDLS and YYNGEE. Trimming cost V 4 bases and J 0 bases, with 13 bases left between them.

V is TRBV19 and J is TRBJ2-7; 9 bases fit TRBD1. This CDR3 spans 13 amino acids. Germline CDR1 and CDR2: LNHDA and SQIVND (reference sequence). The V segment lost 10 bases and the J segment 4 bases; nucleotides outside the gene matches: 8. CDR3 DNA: TGTGCCACCAAGGACAGGGGCGGGTACGAGCAGTACTTC. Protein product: CATKDRGGYEQYF. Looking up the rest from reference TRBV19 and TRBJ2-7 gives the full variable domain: DGGITQSPKYLFRKEGQNVTLSCEQNLNHDAMYWYRQDPGQGLRLIYYSQIVNDFQKGDIAEGYSVSREKKESFPLTVTSAQKNPTAFYLCATKDRGGYEQYFGPGTRLTVT.

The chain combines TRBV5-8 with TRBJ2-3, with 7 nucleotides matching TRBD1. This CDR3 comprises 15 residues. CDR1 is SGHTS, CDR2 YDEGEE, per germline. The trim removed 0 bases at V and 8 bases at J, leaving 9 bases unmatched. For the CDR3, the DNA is TGTGCCAGCAGCTTGGGACAGGGCCCCGGGGTTACGCAGTATTTT. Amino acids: CASSLGQGPGVTQYF.

This CDR3 reads CASKDRGNQPQHF. The CDR3 DNA reads as TGTGCCAGTAAAGACAGGGGCAATCAGCCCCAGCATTTT. This rearrangement joins TRBV19 to TRBJ1-5; 7 positions match TRBD1. With V trimmed by 7 bases and J by 2 bases, 2 bases remained unmatched. Germline CDR1 is LNHDA and CDR2 is SQIVND (reference sequence). CDR3 length: 13 amino acids.

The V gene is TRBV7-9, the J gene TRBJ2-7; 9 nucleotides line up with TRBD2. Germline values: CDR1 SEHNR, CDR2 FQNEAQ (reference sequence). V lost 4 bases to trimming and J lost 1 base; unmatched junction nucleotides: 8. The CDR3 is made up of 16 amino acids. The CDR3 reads CASSSLSGSTSYEQYF. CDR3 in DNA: TGTGCCAGCAGCTCCCTTAGCGGGAGCACGTCCTACGAGCAGTACTTC. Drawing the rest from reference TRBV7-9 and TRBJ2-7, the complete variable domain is DTGVSQNPRHKITKRGQNVTFRCDPISEHNRLYWYRQTLGQGPEFLTYFQNEAQLEKSRLLSDRFSAERPKGSFSTLEIQRTEQGDSAMYLCASSSLSGSTSYEQYFGPGTRLTVT.

The CDR3 region is CAWRARNSPLHF. The CDR3 DNA is TGTGCCTGGAGAGCTCGTAATTCACCCCTCCACTTT. This sequence joins TRBV30 and TRBJ1-6, with D uncertain. The germline V gene encodes CDR1 GTSNPN and CDR2 SVGIG (reference sequence). Trimming cost V 3 bases and J 6 bases, with 6 bases left between them. The CDR3 spans 12 residues.

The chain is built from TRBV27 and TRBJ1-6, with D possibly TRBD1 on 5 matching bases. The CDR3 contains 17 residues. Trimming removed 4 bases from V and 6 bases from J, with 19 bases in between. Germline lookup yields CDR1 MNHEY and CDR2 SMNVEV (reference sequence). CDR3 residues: CASSSFGGFFTNSPLHF. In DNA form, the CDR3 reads TGTGCCAGCAGTTCCTTTGGGGGGTTTTTCACTAATTCACCCCTCCACTTT.

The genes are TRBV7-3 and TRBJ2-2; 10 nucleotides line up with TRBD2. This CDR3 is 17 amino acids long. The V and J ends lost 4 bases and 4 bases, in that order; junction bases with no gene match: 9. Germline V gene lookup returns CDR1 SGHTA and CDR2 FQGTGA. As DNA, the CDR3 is TGTGCCAGCAGCTCCCAGAGAAGCGGGAGGGCCACCGGGGAGCTGTTTTTT. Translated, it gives CASSSQRSGRATGELFF.

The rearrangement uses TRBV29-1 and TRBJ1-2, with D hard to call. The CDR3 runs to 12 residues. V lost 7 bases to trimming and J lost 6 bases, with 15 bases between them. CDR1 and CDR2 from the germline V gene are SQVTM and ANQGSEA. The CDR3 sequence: CSATYYDHGYTF. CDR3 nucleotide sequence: TGCAGCGCTACATACTACGACCATGGCTACACCTTC. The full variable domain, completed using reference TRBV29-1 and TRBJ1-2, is SAVISQKPSRDICQRGTSLTIQCQVDSQVTMMFWYRQQPGQSLTLIATANQGSEATYESGFVIDKFPISRPNLTFSTLTVSNMSPEDSSIYLCSATYYDHGYTFGSGTRLTVV.